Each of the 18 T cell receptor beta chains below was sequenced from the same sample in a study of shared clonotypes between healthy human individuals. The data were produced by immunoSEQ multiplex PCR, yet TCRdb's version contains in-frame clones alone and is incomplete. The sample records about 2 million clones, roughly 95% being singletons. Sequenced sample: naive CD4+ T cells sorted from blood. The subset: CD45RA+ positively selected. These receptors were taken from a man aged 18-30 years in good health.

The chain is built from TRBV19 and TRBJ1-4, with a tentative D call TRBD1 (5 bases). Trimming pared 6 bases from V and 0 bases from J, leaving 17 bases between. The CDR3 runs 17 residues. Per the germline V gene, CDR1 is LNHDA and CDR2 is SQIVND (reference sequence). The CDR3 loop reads CASRPTATDPTNEKLFF. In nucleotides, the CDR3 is TGTGCCAGTAGGCCTACGGCGACAGACCCAACTAATGAAAAACTGTTTTTT. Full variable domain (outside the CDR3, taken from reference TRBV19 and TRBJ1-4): DGGITQSPKYLFRKEGQNVTLSCEQNLNHDAMYWYRQDPGQGLRLIYYSQIVNDFQKGDIAEGYSVSREKKESFPLTVTSAQKNPTAFYLCASRPTATDPTNEKLFFGSGTQLSVL.

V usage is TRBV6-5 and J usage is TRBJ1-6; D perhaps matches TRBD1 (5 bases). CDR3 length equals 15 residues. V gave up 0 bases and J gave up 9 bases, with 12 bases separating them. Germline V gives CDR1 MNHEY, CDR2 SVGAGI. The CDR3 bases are TGTGCCAGCAGTTACTCACGGGTTGGGGGTTCACCCCTCCACTTT. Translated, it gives CASSYSRVGGSPLHF.

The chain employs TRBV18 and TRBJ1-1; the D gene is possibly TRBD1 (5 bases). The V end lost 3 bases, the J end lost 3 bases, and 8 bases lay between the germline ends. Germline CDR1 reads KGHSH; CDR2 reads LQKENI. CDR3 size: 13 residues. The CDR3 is CASSPPGYTEAFF. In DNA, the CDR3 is TGTGCCAGCTCACCCCCAGGGTACACTGAAGCTTTCTTT.

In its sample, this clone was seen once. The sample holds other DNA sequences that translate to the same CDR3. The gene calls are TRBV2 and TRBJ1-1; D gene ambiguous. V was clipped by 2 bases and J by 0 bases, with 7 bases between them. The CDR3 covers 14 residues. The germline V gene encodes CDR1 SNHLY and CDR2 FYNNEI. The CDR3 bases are TGTGCCAGCAGTGAACGGAGAATGAACACTGAAGCTTTCTTT. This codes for CASSERRMNTEAFF.

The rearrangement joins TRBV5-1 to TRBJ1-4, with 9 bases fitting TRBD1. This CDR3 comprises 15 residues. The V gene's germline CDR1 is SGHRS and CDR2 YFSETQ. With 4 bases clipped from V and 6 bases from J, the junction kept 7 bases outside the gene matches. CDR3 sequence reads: CASSDSGTGHEKLFF. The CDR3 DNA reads TGCGCCAGCAGCGATTCCGGGACAGGGCATGAAAAACTGTTTTTT.

The CDR3 region is CASKTENTGELFF. The CDR3 region has the DNA TGTGCCAGCAAAACAGAAAACACCGGGGAGCTGTTTTTT. The chain is built from TRBV6-6 and TRBJ2-2; no reliable D call. The germline V gene encodes CDR1 MNHNY and CDR2 SVGAGI (reference sequence). The CDR3 is 13 residues long. Trimming left V 7 bases short and J 2 bases short, with 8 bases between.

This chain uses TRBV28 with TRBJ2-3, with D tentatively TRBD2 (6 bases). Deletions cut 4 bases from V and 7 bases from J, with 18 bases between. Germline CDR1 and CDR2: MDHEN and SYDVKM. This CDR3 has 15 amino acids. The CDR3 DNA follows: TGTGCCAGCAGTTCTGGACGAGCGGGTGGATATACGCAGTATTTT. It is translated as CASSSGRAGGYTQYF. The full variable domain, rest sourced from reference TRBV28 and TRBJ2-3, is DVKVTQSSRYLVKRTGEKVFLECVQDMDHENMFWYRQDPGLGLRLIYFSYDVKMKEKGDIPEGYSVSREKKERFSLILESASTNQTSMYLCASSSGRAGGYTQYFGPGTRLTVL.

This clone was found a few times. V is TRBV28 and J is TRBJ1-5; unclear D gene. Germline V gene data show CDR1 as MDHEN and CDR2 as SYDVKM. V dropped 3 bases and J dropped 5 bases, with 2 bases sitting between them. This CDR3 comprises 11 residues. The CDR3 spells CASSLDQPQHF. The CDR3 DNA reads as TGTGCCAGCAGTTTGGATCAGCCCCAGCATTTT.

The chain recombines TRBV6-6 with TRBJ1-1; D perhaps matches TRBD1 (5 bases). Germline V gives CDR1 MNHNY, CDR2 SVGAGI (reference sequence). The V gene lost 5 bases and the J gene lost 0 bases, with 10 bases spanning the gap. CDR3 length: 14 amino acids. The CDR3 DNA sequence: TGTGCCAGCAGTCGGGGGGGAATGAACACTGAAGCTTTCTTT. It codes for CASSRGGMNTEAFF.

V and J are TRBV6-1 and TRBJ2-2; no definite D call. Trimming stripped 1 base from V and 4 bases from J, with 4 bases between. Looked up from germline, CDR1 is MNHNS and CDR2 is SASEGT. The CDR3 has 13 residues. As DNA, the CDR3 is TGTGCCAGCAGTGAAGGTCCCACCGGGGAGCTGTTTTTT. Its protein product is CASSEGPTGELFF.

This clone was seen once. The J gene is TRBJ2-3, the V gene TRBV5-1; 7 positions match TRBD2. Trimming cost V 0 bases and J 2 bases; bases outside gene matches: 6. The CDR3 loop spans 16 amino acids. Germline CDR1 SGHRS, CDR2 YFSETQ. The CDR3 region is CASSLAWLAVTDTQYF. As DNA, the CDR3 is TGCGCCAGCAGCTTGGCCTGGCTAGCGGTCACAGATACGCAGTATTTT. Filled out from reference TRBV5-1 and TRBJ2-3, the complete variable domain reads KAGVTQTPRYLIKTRGQQVTLSCSPISGHRSVSWYQQTPGQGLQFLFEYFSETQRNKGNFPGRFSGRQFSNSRSEMNVSTLELGDSALYLCASSLAWLAVTDTQYFGPGTRLTVL.

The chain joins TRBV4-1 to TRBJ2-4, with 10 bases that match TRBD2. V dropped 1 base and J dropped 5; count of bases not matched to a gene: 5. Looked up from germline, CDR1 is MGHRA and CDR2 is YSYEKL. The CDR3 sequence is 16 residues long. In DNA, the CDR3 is TGCGCCAGCAGCCAAGCTAGCGGGAGCTCCCAAAACATTCAGTACTTC. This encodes CASSQASGSSQNIQYF.

For the CDR3, the DNA is TGTGCCAGCAGCCCCCTTATGGCGGGAGGCTACACCTTC. Amino acid sequence: CASSPLMAGGYTF. This chain uses TRBV9 with TRBJ1-2; D ambiguous. Trimming cost V 4 bases and J 8 bases, with 15 bases left between them. CDR3 length: 13 residues. Germline CDR1 reads SGDLS; CDR2 reads YYNGEE.

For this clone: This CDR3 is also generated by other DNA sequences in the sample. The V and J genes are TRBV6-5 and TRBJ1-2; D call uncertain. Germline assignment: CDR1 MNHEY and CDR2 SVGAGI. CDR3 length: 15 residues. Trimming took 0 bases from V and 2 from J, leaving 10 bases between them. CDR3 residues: CASSYSRSSNYGYTF. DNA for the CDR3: TGTGCCAGCAGTTACTCGAGGAGTTCCAACTATGGCTACACCTTC.

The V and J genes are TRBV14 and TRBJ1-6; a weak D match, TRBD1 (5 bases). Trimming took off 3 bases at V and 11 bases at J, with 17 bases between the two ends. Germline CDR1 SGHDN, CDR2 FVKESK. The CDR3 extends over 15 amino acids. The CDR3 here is CASSHSHGGRAPLHF. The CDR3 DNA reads TGTGCCAGCAGCCACTCTCACGGGGGTCGGGCACCCCTCCACTTT.

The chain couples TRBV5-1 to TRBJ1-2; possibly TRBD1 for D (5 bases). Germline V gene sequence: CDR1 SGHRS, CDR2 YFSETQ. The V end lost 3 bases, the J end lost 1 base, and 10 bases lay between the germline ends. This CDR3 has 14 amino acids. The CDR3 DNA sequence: TGCGCCAGCAGCTCGACAGACCTTAACTATGGCTACACCTTC. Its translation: CASSSTDLNYGYTF.

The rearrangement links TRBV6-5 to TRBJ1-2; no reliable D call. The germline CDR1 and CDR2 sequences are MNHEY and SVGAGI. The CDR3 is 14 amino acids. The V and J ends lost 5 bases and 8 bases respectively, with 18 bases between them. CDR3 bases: TGTGCCAGCAGTCCAGACTCCCAGAATCGGGGCTACACCTTC. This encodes CASSPDSQNRGYTF.

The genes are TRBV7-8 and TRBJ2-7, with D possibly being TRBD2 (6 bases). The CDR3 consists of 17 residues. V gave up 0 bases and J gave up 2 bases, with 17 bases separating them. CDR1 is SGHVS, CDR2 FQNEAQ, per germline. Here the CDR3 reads CASSLASGGTNAYEQYF. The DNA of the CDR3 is TGTGCCAGCAGCTTAGCGAGCGGAGGGACGAACGCCTACGAGCAGTACTTC. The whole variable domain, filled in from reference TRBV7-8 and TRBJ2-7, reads GAGVSQSPRYKVAKRGQDVALRCDPISGHVSLFWYQQALGQGPEFLTYFQNEAQLDKSGLPSDRFFAERPEGSVSTLKIQRTQQEDSAVYLCASSLASGGTNAYEQYFGPGTRLTVT.